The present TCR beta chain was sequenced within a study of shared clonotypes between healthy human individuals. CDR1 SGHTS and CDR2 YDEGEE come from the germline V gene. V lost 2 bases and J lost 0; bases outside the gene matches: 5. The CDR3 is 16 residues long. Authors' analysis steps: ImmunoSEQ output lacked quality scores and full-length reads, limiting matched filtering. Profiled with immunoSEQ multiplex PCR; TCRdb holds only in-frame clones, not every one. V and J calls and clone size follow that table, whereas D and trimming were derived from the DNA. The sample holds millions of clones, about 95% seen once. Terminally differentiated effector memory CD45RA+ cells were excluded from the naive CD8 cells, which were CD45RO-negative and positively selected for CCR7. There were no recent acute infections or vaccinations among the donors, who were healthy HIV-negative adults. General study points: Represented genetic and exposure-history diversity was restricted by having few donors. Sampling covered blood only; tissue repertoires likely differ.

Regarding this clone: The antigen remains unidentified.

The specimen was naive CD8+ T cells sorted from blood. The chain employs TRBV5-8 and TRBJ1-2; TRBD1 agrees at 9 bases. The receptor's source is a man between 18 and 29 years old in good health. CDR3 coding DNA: TGTGCCAGCAGCTTCGGACAGGGGAACCCTAACTATGGCTACACCTTC. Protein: CASSFGQGNPNYGYTF.